These 14 T cell receptor beta chains came from one sample sequenced in a study of identical twins (dated by TCRdb to 2016 to 2017). Libraries were made using 5' RACE. The run used an Illumina HiSeq 2000. The public reads were quality trimmed at Q25 with fastp and then assembled into clones with MiXCR by TCRdb, keeping productive beta chains. Rows merge per CDR3 protein into single entries with the most common DNA and genes. This sample is represented by about 150,000 distinct CDR3 sequences; around 3.4% of them were singletons. The ten largest clones take up more than 6.5% of the sample. Sequencing was performed on memory T cells sorted from blood. Reading the label with the study, this specimen's cell subset or site is: CD45RO+ enriched T cells. The receptors come from a man between 18 and 29 years old in good health.

The V gene is TRBV4-2, the J gene TRBJ1-2; 7 positions agree with TRBD1. The germline CDR1 and CDR2 sequences are LGHNA and YNFKEQ. Losses at the gene ends were 0 bases for V and 4 bases for J; bases not matched to a gene: 5. The CDR3 spans 15 residues. CDR3 residues: CASSQDRPGGYGYTF. The CDR3 DNA reads as TGTGCCAGCAGCCAAGATCGGCCAGGGGGCTATGGCTACACCTTC.

At least ten counts were recorded for this clonotype. This rearrangement joins TRBV7-9 to TRBJ2-2, with 7 bases that match TRBD1. The CDR3 loop spans 17 amino acids. Germline assignment: CDR1 SEHNR and CDR2 FQNEAQ (reference sequence). The V gene end was trimmed by 1 base and the J gene end by 0 bases; junction bases not matched to a gene: 5. The CDR3 sequence: CASSLGQGSSNTGELFF. The CDR3, as DNA: TGTGCCAGCAGCTTAGGACAGGGATCTTCGAACACCGGGGAGCTGTTTTTT.

In its sample, this clonotype was seen many times. The chain links TRBV5-1 to TRBJ2-1; 9 bases map to TRBD2. Germline trimming cut 1 base from V and 3 bases from J; bases unmatched to any gene: 5. The CDR3 consists of 16 residues. Looked up from germline, CDR1 is SGHRS and CDR2 is YFSETQ. CDR3 amino acids: CASSLMAREGYNEQFF. The CDR3 nucleotides are TGCGCCAGCAGCTTGATGGCGCGGGAGGGCTACAATGAGCAGTTCTTC. Full variable domain (remainder filled in from reference TRBV5-1 and TRBJ2-1): KAGVTQTPRYLIKTRGQQVTLSCSPISGHRSVSWYQQTPGQGLQFLFEYFSETQRNKGNFPGRFSGRQFSNSRSEMNVSTLELGDSALYLCASSLMAREGYNEQFFGPGTRLTVL.

This clonotype appeared many times. At one of its ends the junction is not consistent with the germline gene, which may arise from a read error. V usage is TRBV3-1 and J usage is TRBJ2-1, with D possibly being TRBD2 (5 bases). The CDR3 runs 13 residues. Germline V gives CDR1 LGHDT, CDR2 YNNKEL (reference sequence). This chain's CDR3 is CASSQEPGGERFF. DNA of the CDR3: TGTGCCAGCAGCCAAGAACCAGGAGGAGAGCGGTTCTTC.

The rearrangement links TRBV20-1 to TRBJ2-2; TRBD1 matches 9 bases. Losses at the gene ends were 7 bases for V and 3 bases for J; bases not matched to a gene: 6. The CDR3 runs to 14 residues. The germline V gene encodes CDR1 DFQATT and CDR2 SNEGSKA (reference sequence). The CDR3 sequence is CSGQGTGYTGELFF. CDR3 nucleotide sequence: TGCAGTGGTCAGGGGACAGGGTACACCGGGGAGCTGTTTTTT.

The rearrangement joins TRBV7-2 to TRBJ2-7; D is undetermined. The CDR3 covers 11 residues. Germline V lookup: CDR1 SGHTA, CDR2 FQGNSA. The ends were cut back, 5 bases at V and 10 bases at J, with 12 bases in the middle. CDR3 protein: CASSLTRYQYF. CDR3 DNA: TGTGCCAGCAGCCTCACAAGGTACCAGTACTTC.

This clonotype was recorded at least ten times. The V call is TRBV14, the J call TRBJ2-3, with D tentatively TRBD2 (5 bases). V dropped 5 bases and J dropped 10 bases, with 28 bases sitting between them. From germline, CDR1 is SGHDN and CDR2 FVKESK. The CDR3 is 17 amino acids. CDR3 region: CASSSRTEPGKLVSQYF. The DNA of the CDR3 is TGTGCCAGCAGCTCAAGGACGGAGCCGGGAAAACTAGTTTCGCAGTATTTT.

V gene TRBV5-1 combines with J gene TRBJ2-5; the D is unclear. The CDR3 sequence is 17 residues long. Germline CDR1 SGHRS, CDR2 YFSETQ. Trimming shortened V by 1 base and J by 2 bases, and 18 bases separated the two germline ends. The chain's CDR3 is CASSLISSALGQETQYF. CDR3 in DNA: TGCGCCAGCAGCTTGATCTCTTCGGCCCTGGGGCAAGAGACCCAGTACTTC.

In this sample, this clonotype turned up many times. V and J are TRBV6-1 and TRBJ2-7, with TRBD2 matching 7 bases. V lost 8 bases to trimming and J lost 1 base; unmatched junction nucleotides: 8. CDR1 is MNHNS and CDR2 is SASEGT in the germline V gene. This CDR3 has 14 residues. The CDR3 DNA is TGTGCCAGCTCCCGGACTAGGTCTTCCTACGAGCAGTACGTC. Protein sequence: CASSRTRSSYEQYV.

The rearrangement joins TRBV5-4 to TRBJ2-3; D may correspond to TRBD1 or TRBD2 (6 bases each). This CDR3 has 12 amino acids. Trimming cost V 4 bases and J 11 bases, with 14 bases left between them. CDR1 is SGHNT, CDR2 YYREEE, per germline (reference sequence). The CDR3 bases are TGTGCCAGCAGCCTCCAAGGGGGGCGGCAGTATTTT. As protein: CASSLQGGRQYF.

This clonotype has ten or more counts. The V and J genes are TRBV27 and TRBJ2-3, with D possibly being TRBD2 (6 bases). The V and J ends lost 3 bases and 2 bases respectively, with 18 bases between them. The germline V gene encodes CDR1 MNHEY and CDR2 SMNVEV (reference sequence). This CDR3 has 17 amino acids. CDR3 DNA: TGTGCCAGCAGTTTGATCGGGGCGGCGGGGACCACAGATACGCAGTATTTT. Translated: CASSLIGAAGTTDTQYF.

There are many counts of this clonotype. This sequence joins TRBV27 and TRBJ1-6; tentatively, D is TRBD1 (6 bases). In germline, CDR1 is MNHEY, CDR2 SMNVEV (reference sequence). V was shortened by 5 bases and J by 8 bases, with 16 bases between the two germline ends. The CDR3 is 15 residues long. The CDR3 protein is CASSPHGGRDSPLHF. The CDR3 DNA follows: TGTGCCAGCAGTCCCCACGGGGGCCGGGATTCACCCCTCCACTTT.

This clonotype showed up just a few times. J is TRBJ1-6 and V is TRBV6-2 or TRBV6-3; D call uncertain. CDR3 length: 15 amino acids. Germline V gene lookup returns CDR1 MNHEY and CDR2 SVGEGT. V was trimmed by 10 bases and J by 10 bases, leaving 23 bases between them. The CDR3 loop reads CATSPRADKSSPLHF. The CDR3, as DNA: TGTGCCACCAGCCCTCGCGCAGACAAGTCCTCACCCCTCCACTTT.

This clonotype was counted at least ten times. The chain couples TRBV5-1 to TRBJ2-3; D possibly corresponds to TRBD2 (6 bases). The V gene lost 4 bases and the J gene lost 4 bases, with 16 bases spanning the gap. Looked up from germline, CDR1 is SGHRS and CDR2 is YFSETQ. The length of the CDR3 is 15 residues. DNA for the CDR3: TGCGCCAGCAGCCCGGATGACGGGAGTGCAGATACGCAGTATTTT. This sequence encodes CASSPDDGSADTQYF. Full variable domain (outside the CDR3, taken from reference TRBV5-1 and TRBJ2-3): KAGVTQTPRYLIKTRGQQVTLSCSPISGHRSVSWYQQTPGQGLQFLFEYFSETQRNKGNFPGRFSGRQFSNSRSEMNVSTLELGDSALYLCASSPDDGSADTQYFGPGTRLTVL.